This T cell receptor (beta chain) stems from a study of T cell responses to AZD1222 COVID-19 vaccine (dated by TCRdb to the early 2020s). Regarding the study in general: TCR sequencing covered roughly 230 trial participants: some 210 given two doses of AZD1222 and 26 given two doses of MenACWY control vaccine. Trial participants were enrolled by age into 18-55, 56-69 and 70-plus year subgroups, with roughly 160, 29 and 62 TCR-sequenced participants respectively. Points the paper makes about the study in general: Because no day 14 peak-response samples were available, the repertoires could be characterized only after the peak T cell response. In the small 56-69-year group, the increase in depth fell short of significance, most likely because of low power. Participants were mostly white British, with more females than males. The authors suggested clonal diversity may have been underestimated. CD4 TCRs associated with the vaccine covered the entire spike protein, and the dominant responses were in regions 160-218 and 743-854. Conclusions about previously exposed vaccinees are limited, since just a handful of AZD1222 recipients were seropositive for SARS-CoV-2 at baseline. Reportedly, close to half of the unique spike-specific TCRs recognized epitopes lying outside the regions that are mutated in the B.1.351 and B.1.1.7 variants. Spike-specific TCR breadth and depth rose significantly after two AZD1222 doses compared with day 0 and with MenACWY recipients.

The CDR3 regions of human TCRbeta chains were analyzed by immunosequencing. Per the authors' processing: TCRs in the repertoires were compared against a reference library of SARS-CoV-2-specific TCRs that had been generated with the MIRA antigen-specificity platform. Breadth was defined as the fraction of unique TCRs that were SARS-CoV-2-associated, and depth was defined as the fraction of total T cells that were SARS-CoV-2-associated. Using the MIRA data, each spike-specific TCR was assigned both to the spike region to which the TCR was reactive and to a CD4 or CD8 class. Log10-transformed breadth and depth values were compared by one-way ANOVA with Sidak's multiple comparisons tests. The source is immuneACCESS, and TCRdb retained only in-frame sequences with V and J called. Part of the clones is not carried over; for the studies checked, unresolved V genes explain less than half of this, and the remainder is unexplained. V and J calls plus clone size are reproduced from that table; the DNA served to infer D and trimming. For this sample the table gives over 65,000 clones, of which about 91% were detected only once. The leading ten clones occupy 6% to 8.5% of the sample.

Here V drops 8 bases and J drops 3 bases, and the junction holds 10 bases not matched to any gene. The CDR3 starts with the cysteine, ends with the phenylalanine, and has 16 residues. The DNA shown is the 48-base CDR3, in frame from base 1. The germline V gene sets CDR1 to SGDLS and CDR2 to YYNGEE. A note on this clone: It has no known antigen specificity. The sample holds no much larger clone one base away, and base qualities are not on file.

The time point label corresponds to: baseline before first vaccination. The treatment or condition label for this specimen denotes: meningococcal conjugate vaccine given as trial control. Vaccinee samples were obtained from the UK trials COV001 and COV002, which included a single-blind randomized controlled phase 2/3 trial of AZD1222 (ChAdOx1 nCoV-19) in healthy adults. For TCRbeta chain sequencing, PBMC samples from trial participants were taken at day 0 and at day 28 after the second dose. The V gene is TRBV9 and the J gene is TRBJ2-2, and 10 junction bases match TRBD1. This specimen was peripheral blood, taken on day 0 of MenACWY control vaccination. The sequence came from an adult in good health. The nucleotide sequence reads as follows: TGTGCCAGTTCCCCCCGGGACAGGGGTCACACCGGGGAGCTGTTTTTT. It codes for CASSPRDRGHTGELFF.